This T cell receptor beta chain is drawn from a study of T cell changes during pregnancy in multiple sclerosis. J was trimmed by 8 bases and V by 8 bases; bases with no gene match: 12. From germline, CDR1 is SQVTM and CDR2 ANQGSEA. The CDR3 has 15 amino acids. Only in-frame clones appear in the TCRdb table, and some are missing; sequencing was by immunoSEQ multiplex PCR. The sample holds about 75,000 clones, roughly 94% seen once. This clone was detected once. The chain links TRBV29-1 to TRBJ2-1; 13 bases agree with TRBD2. This clonotype was sampled from a female donor with multiple sclerosis, enrolled in a pregnancy study. This specimen consisted of CD4+ T cells from peripheral blood mononuclear cells, obtained after pregnancy. CDR3 nucleotide sequence: TGCAGCACCACCCGGACTAGCGGGAGTCGGGATGAGCAGTTCTTC. The encoded protein is CSTTRTSGSRDEQFF.